These 21 T cell receptor beta chains share one sample of origin, sequenced in a study of human T cells and chemical hapten exposure. MiXCR, applied by TCRdb to the RACE reads, yields one record per CDR3 protein. The sample has tens of thousands of distinct CDR3 sequences, 12% seen once; the top ten hold around 3.2%. Noted time point: patch test 1, 2 weeks after DPC sensitization. As to treatment: therapeutic diphenylcyclopropenone sensitization with weekly scalp DPC. Specimen: whole blood, collected in connection with sensitization to the hapten diphenylcyclopropenone (DPC). These receptors originate from a woman aged 55 to 70 with alopecia areata. Some clones in this sample may be carry-over from other donors' samples.

This clonotype was seen a few times. The J gene is TRBJ2-3, the V gene TRBV2; D uncertain. The germline CDR1 and CDR2 sequences are SNHLY and FYNNEI. V lost 4 bases and J lost 14, with 4 bases in between. This CDR3 region has 8 residues. CDR3 nucleotide sequence: TGTGCCAGCAGTGGTTCGTATTTT. Its translation is CASSGSYF.

This clonotype has just a few counts. V gene TRBV11-2 combines with J gene TRBJ1-1; D is unresolved. V was clipped by 3 bases and J by 1 base, with 6 bases between them. Per germline, CDR1 SGHAT and CDR2 FQNNGV. The CDR3 sequence is 13 residues long. The CDR3 nucleotides read TGTGCCAGCAGCTTTCAACCGAACACTGAAGCTTTCTTT. Its translation is CASSFQPNTEAFF.

By sample fraction, this clonotype is medium-sized. The CDR3 spells CASKNRGATGELFF. The CDR3 DNA is TGTGCCAGCAAAAACCGGGGGGCCACCGGGGAGCTGTTTTTT. The chain combines TRBV6-1 with TRBJ2-2, with TRBD2 as a possible D gene (7 bases). CDR1 MNHNS and CDR2 SASEGT come from the germline V gene. This CDR3 spans 14 amino acids. The V end was cut by 7 bases, the J end by 4 bases, with 13 bases between.

The chain recombines TRBV5-1 with TRBJ2-3, with 7 nucleotides matching TRBD1. The CDR3 has 14 amino acids. Per the germline V gene, CDR1 is SGHRS and CDR2 is YFSETQ. V shed 7 bases, J shed 2 bases, and the junction held 7 bases outside the gene matches. In DNA, the CDR3 is TGCGCCAGCCGGGACAGTCCTAACACAGATACGCAGTATTTT. Translating it yields CASRDSPNTDTQYF.

This clonotype was observed a handful of times. V is TRBV18 and J is TRBJ1-5; no clear D gene. The V and J ends lost 2 bases and 3 bases respectively, with 5 bases between them. The CDR3 has 13 residues. Germline V gene sequence: CDR1 KGHSH, CDR2 LQKENI. The CDR3, as DNA: TGTGCCAGCTCACCAGGGGACAATCAGCCCCAGCATTTT. Translation gives CASSPGDNQPQHF.

This clonotype was counted a few times. The chain carries TRBV7-9 and TRBJ2-7; D tentatively fits TRBD1 or TRBD2 (5 bases each). In germline, CDR1 is SEHNR, CDR2 FQNEAQ (reference sequence). Trimming cost V 0 bases and J 2 bases, with 8 bases left between them. The CDR3 covers 14 residues. The CDR3 protein is CASSLAGRAYEQYF. CDR3 sequence (DNA): TGTGCCAGCAGCTTAGCGGGACGGGCCTACGAGCAGTACTTC.

Written as DNA, the CDR3 is TGTGCCAGCAGCCCAGGACAGGCCCCCTACGAGCAGTACTTC. Translation: CASSPGQAPYEQYF. The chain couples TRBV4-2 to TRBJ2-7, with 7 bases lining up with TRBD1. The CDR3 totals 14 residues. V shed 4 bases and J 2 bases; nucleotides not matched to a gene: 5. Germline V CDR1 and CDR2: LGHNA, YNFKEQ.

This clonotype was counted at least ten times. The gene calls are TRBV6-2 or TRBV6-3 and TRBJ1-2, with D perhaps TRBD1 (5 bases). This CDR3 is built from 11 residues. V lost 4 bases and J lost 8, with 8 bases in between. The V gene's germline CDR1 is MNHEY and CDR2 SVGEGT. In DNA, the CDR3 is TGTGCCAGCAGTTCAAGGGGAGGCTACACCTTC. It is translated as CASSSRGGYTF.

This clonotype was seen a few times. The chain is built from TRBV10-3 and TRBJ2-1; possible D gene TRBD2, 5 bases. Trimming removed 8 bases from V and 8 bases from J, with 7 bases in between. This CDR3 is built from 10 residues. Germline CDR1 and CDR2: ENHRY and SYGVKD. The CDR3 loop reads CAIEGDEQFF. The CDR3 coding sequence is TGTGCCATCGAGGGCGATGAGCAGTTCTTC.

This clonotype has a count of ten or more. The chain links TRBV9 to TRBJ2-7; TRBD2 aligns across 10 bases. Per germline, CDR1 SGDLS and CDR2 YYNGEE. J gave up 4 bases and V 3 bases, and 7 bases lay outside the gene matches. The CDR3 has 15 residues. CDR3 in amino acids: CASSAGGLAEYEQYF. In nucleotides, the CDR3 is TGTGCCAGCAGCGCAGGAGGACTAGCGGAATACGAGCAGTACTTC.

The table lists this clonotype with many counts. CDR3 sequence: CASSLYGVHTEAFF. Here the CDR3 DNA reads TGTGCCAGCAGTTTATACGGGGTACACACTGAAGCTTTCTTT. The V call is TRBV27, the J call TRBJ1-1; D call uncertain. CDR1 and CDR2 from the germline V gene are MNHEY and SMNVEV (reference sequence). The CDR3 has 14 residues. V gave up 1 base and J gave up 3 bases, with 9 bases separating them.

J is TRBJ1-6 and V is TRBV4-1; TRBD1 is a possible D gene (5 bases). Germline-derived CDR1 and CDR2 are MGHRA and YSYEKL. The CDR3 has 14 amino acids. V was trimmed by 2 bases and J by 8 bases, leaving 10 bases between them. The CDR3: CASSQRRADSPLHF. CDR3 nucleotides: TGCGCCAGCAGCCAACGCAGGGCGGATTCACCCCTCCACTTT.

V gene TRBV6-5 combines with J gene TRBJ2-7; maybe TRBD1 (6 bases). The CDR3 runs 13 residues. Trimming removed 6 bases from V and 2 bases from J, with 11 bases in between. Germline loops: CDR1 MNHEY, CDR2 SVGAGI. Written as DNA, the CDR3 is TGTGCCAGCAGCCGGACAGAAGCCTACGAGCAGTACTTC. Its protein is CASSRTEAYEQYF.

This clonotype came up many times. The V and J genes are TRBV6-6 and TRBJ1-2; possible D gene TRBD1, 5 bases. The CDR3 totals 12 residues. CDR1 and CDR2 from the germline V gene are MNHNY and SVGAGI (reference sequence). Trimming took off 6 bases at V and 4 bases at J, with 9 bases between the two ends. CDR3 nucleotides: TGTGCCAGCAGCTCTGGGGGCTATGGCTACACCTTC. Translating gives CASSSGGYGYTF.

This clonotype was observed many times. The chain combines TRBV27 with TRBJ1-4; D unresolved. The CDR3 runs to 13 residues. The V end lost 6 bases, the J end lost 8 bases, and 13 bases lay between the germline ends. Germline V gene data show CDR1 as MNHEY and CDR2 as SMNVEV (reference sequence). In nucleotides, the CDR3 is TGTGCCAGCAGAGCCTTGGTGCGCGAAAAACTGTTTTTT. Encoded protein: CASRALVREKLFF.

The rearrangement links TRBV7-9 to TRBJ2-3; 10 bases line up with TRBD2. CDR3 length: 14 amino acids. The V gene's germline CDR1 is SEHNR and CDR2 FQNEAQ (reference sequence). The V gene end was trimmed by 6 bases and the J gene end by 3 bases; junction bases not matched to a gene: 3. CDR3 loop: CASSTSGATDTQYF. CDR3 coding DNA: TGTGCCAGCAGTACTAGCGGGGCAACAGATACGCAGTATTTT.

V and J are TRBV27 and TRBJ1-1; D is uncertain. Between the trimmed V and J ends, which lost 4 bases and 7 bases, there was a span of 13 bases. CDR1 is MNHEY and CDR2 is SMNVEV in the germline V gene (reference sequence). This CDR3 is built from 13 residues. The CDR3, as DNA: TGTGCCAGCAGTTCAGTAGGGCCCGTTGAAGCTTTCTTT. Translated, it gives CASSSVGPVEAFF.

This clonotype was seen ten or more times. The rearrangement links TRBV29-1 to TRBJ2-3, with D maybe TRBD1 (5 bases). Germline V gene sequence: CDR1 SQVTM, CDR2 ANQGSEA. Trimming stripped 4 bases from V and 2 bases from J, with 10 bases between. The CDR3 sequence is 13 residues long. The CDR3 DNA sequence: TGCAGCGTTGGTTCTGGGGCCACAGATACGCAGTATTTT. Protein product: CSVGSGATDTQYF.

This clonotype was seen repeatedly, ten times or more. The chain is built from TRBV10-3 and TRBJ1-6; D might be TRBD1 (5 bases). Germline V lookup: CDR1 ENHRY, CDR2 SYGVKD. CDR3 length equals 17 residues. V lost 0 bases to trimming and J lost 8 bases, with 17 bases between them. For the CDR3, the DNA is TGTGCCATCAGTGAGTCGAGGTTGGGGGTGTCTTATTCACCCCTCCACTTT. It is translated as CAISESRLGVSYSPLHF.

The gene calls are TRBV5-1 and TRBJ2-5; TRBD1 matches at 7 bases. The ends lost 0 bases at V and 3 bases at J; junction bases unmatched: 5. CDR3 length: 15 amino acids. Germline V CDR1 and CDR2: SGHRS, YFSETQ. The CDR3 reads CASSLAPGGEETQYF. The CDR3 DNA follows: TGCGCCAGCAGCTTGGCACCAGGGGGTGAAGAGACCCAGTACTTC.

The chain combines TRBV5-1 with TRBJ1-6; D not certain. With 0 bases removed from V and 14 bases from J, the gap between germline ends came to 18 bases. From germline, CDR1 is SGHRS and CDR2 YFSETQ. The CDR3 loop spans 15 amino acids. CDR3: CASSLAVGSPKALHF. CDR3 sequence (DNA): TGCGCCAGCAGCTTGGCCGTAGGGAGCCCAAAGGCCCTCCACTTT.